A single sample is the source of the 10 T cell receptor beta chains below, sequenced in a study of low-dose radiotherapy and immunotherapy resistance in tumors. cDNA synthesis used a TRAV/TRBV-specific primer set for both chains. It was with a constant-region primer and a V-primer adapter that TCRs were amplified over roughly 19 PCR cycles. TCRdb used MiXCR to reprocess the reads, holding one entry per CDR3 protein. Of 65,000 to 95,000 distinct CDR3 sequences in the sample, over 15% are singletons; the top ten hold over 1.2%. The time point was: after trial treatment. The treatment: LDRT plus nivolumab, ipilimumab, low-dose cyclophosphamide and aspirin (RACIN trial). Sequencing was performed on PBMCs, taken after low-dose radiotherapy plus immunotherapy. These receptors all come from a male donor with prostate cancer.

A few counts support this clonotype. V gene TRBV28 combines with J gene TRBJ2-2; D might be TRBD1 (6 bases). CDR3 length equals 15 residues. Germline V gives CDR1 MDHEN, CDR2 SYDVKM. V was clipped by 6 bases and J by 1 base, with 12 bases between them. Written as DNA, the CDR3 is TGTGCCAGCAGCTCTACAGGGAGGAACACCGGGGAGCTGTTTTTT. Its protein is CASSSTGRNTGELFF.

This clonotype was recorded only once. Only one base separates this from a far larger clonotype, so it likely reflects a read error. This sequence joins TRBV5-5 and TRBJ2-1; D is tentatively TRBD1 or TRBD2 (5 bases each). From germline, CDR1 is SGHKS and CDR2 YYEKEE (reference sequence). The CDR3 loop spans 12 amino acids. The CDR3 protein is CASSTRGNEQLF. The CDR3 DNA follows: TGTGCCAGCAGCACTAGGGGCAATGAGCAGTTATTC.

The chain carries TRBV29-1 and TRBJ1-2, with D perhaps TRBD1 (6 bases). This CDR3 region has 12 residues. Germline CDR1 is SQVTM and CDR2 is ANQGSEA. In DNA, the CDR3 is TGCGGAGACAGGACCGCTAACTATGGCTACACCTTC. Amino acids: CGDRTANYGYTF. Full variable domain (outside the CDR3, taken from reference TRBV29-1 and TRBJ1-2): SAVISQKPSRDICQRGTSLTIQCQVDSQVTMMFWYRQQPGQSLTLIATANQGSEATYESGFVIDKFPISRPNLTFSTLTVSNMSPEDSSIYLCGDRTANYGYTFGSGTRLTVV.

Turning to this clonotype: A far larger clone is off by one base, so a read error is likely. The rearrangement joins TRBV9 to TRBJ2-1; D possibly corresponds to TRBD1 (6 bases). Trimming removed 3 bases at V and 13 bases at J, with 23 bases between. This CDR3 comprises 15 residues. CDR1 is SGDLS and CDR2 is YYNGEE in the germline V gene. Here the CDR3 reads CASSDPRLGHETQFF. The CDR3 DNA is TGTGCCAGCAGCGATCCCCGACTGGGACACGAGACCCAGTTCTTC. The entire variable domain, with the rest obtained from reference TRBV9 and TRBJ2-1, is as follows: DSGVTQTPKHLITATGQRVTLRCSPRSGDLSVYWYQQSLDQGLQFLIQYYNGEERAKGNILERFSAQQFPDLHSELNLSSLELGDSALYFCASSDPRLGHETQFFGPGTRLTVL.

This clonotype was observed at least ten times. The rearrangement uses TRBV5-1 and TRBJ1-4; TRBD1 aligns across 8 bases. CDR1 and CDR2 (germline): SGHRS, YFSETQ. V lost 4 bases and J lost 6; bases outside the gene matches: 5. This CDR3 is built from 14 residues. The CDR3 loop reads CASSPGGQDEKLFF. DNA for the CDR3: TGCGCCAGCAGCCCAGGGGGCCAGGATGAAAAACTGTTTTTT.

This clonotype was found many times. The CDR3 loop reads CASIESSYNEQFF. The DNA of the CDR3 is TGTGCCAGCATTGAGAGCTCCTACAATGAGCAGTTCTTC. V is TRBV2 and J is TRBJ2-1; D remains unclear. CDR1 and CDR2 from the germline V gene are SNHLY and FYNNEI. The length of the CDR3 is 13 residues. The ends were cut back, 7 bases at V and 0 bases at J, with 7 bases in the middle.

This clonotype was detected ten times or more. The rearrangement uses TRBV4-1 and TRBJ1-1; no clear D gene. Germline CDR1 reads MGHRA; CDR2 reads YSYEKL. The CDR3 extends over 14 amino acids. Trimming pared 0 bases from V and 11 bases from J, leaving 16 bases between. The CDR3 DNA follows: TGCGCCAGCAGCCAAGAAGGGTGGCTCCCGGGGGCTTTCTTT. This translates into CASSQEGWLPGAFF.

In this sample, this clonotype turned up a few times. The rearrangement joins TRBV5-8 to TRBJ2-6; 14 positions agree with TRBD2. This CDR3 spans 21 amino acids. Germline V CDR1 and CDR2: SGHTS, YDEGEE. Germline trimming cut 4 bases from V and 0 bases from J; bases unmatched to any gene: 12. This CDR3 is CASSNGRLAGGPDSGANVLTF. Written as DNA, the CDR3 is TGTGCCAGCAGCAACGGTAGACTAGCGGGAGGGCCGGACTCTGGGGCCAACGTCCTGACTTTC.

This clonotype came up many times. The V call is TRBV6-1, the J call TRBJ2-5, with D tentatively TRBD1 (5 bases). Deletions cut 5 bases from V and 6 bases from J, with 16 bases between. Germline lookup yields CDR1 MNHNS and CDR2 SASEGT. The CDR3 sequence is 14 residues long. The CDR3, as DNA: TGTGCCAGCAGTCTATCCCAGGGTCAACAGACCCAGTACTTC. It codes for CASSLSQGQQTQYF.

This clonotype has a count of ten or more. The chain combines TRBV7-6 with TRBJ2-2; either TRBD1 or TRBD2 may fit D (6 bases each). The CDR3 is made up of 15 amino acids. V dropped 5 bases and J dropped 8 bases, with 18 bases sitting between them. In germline, CDR1 is SGHVS, CDR2 FNYEAQ. As DNA, the CDR3 is TGTGCCAGCAGCCCTCTAGGGGGAGGAACAGGGGAGCTGTTTTTT. Translation: CASSPLGGGTGELFF. Complete variable domain (other parts from reference TRBV7-6 and TRBJ2-2): GAGVSQSPRYKVTKRGQDVALRCDPISGHVSLYWYRQALGQGPEFLTYFNYEAQQDKSGLPNDRFSAERPEGSISTLTIQRTEQRDSAMYRCASSPLGGGTGELFFGEGSRLTVL.